The 31 T cell receptor beta chains below all came from one sample that was sequenced in a study of blood T cell repertoires in COVID-19. TCRdb's copy holds only in-frame clones and misses some; the assay was immunoSEQ multiplex PCR. The data show approximately 110,000 clones, with more than 80% seen just once and about 3% held by the top ten. Sequencing used peripheral blood. The receptors shown here come from an elderly woman with COVID-19, enrolled during active disease.

The V call is TRBV29-1, the J call TRBJ1-1, with TRBD1 matching over 12 bases. CDR1 is SQVTM and CDR2 is ANQGSEA in the germline V gene. The CDR3 has 15 residues. The trim removed 6 bases at V and 3 bases at J, leaving 8 bases unmatched. In DNA form, the CDR3 reads TGCAGCGTGGGGGGACAGGGGGCATGGCACACTGAAGCTTTCTTT. It codes for CSVGGQGAWHTEAFF.

The rearrangement uses TRBV19 and TRBJ2-3, with 7 bases that match TRBD2. Losses at the gene ends were 7 bases for V and 0 bases for J; bases not matched to a gene: 4. This CDR3 contains 14 residues. Germline V lookup: CDR1 LNHDA, CDR2 SQIVND (reference sequence). In DNA, the CDR3 is TGTGCCAGTAAGACTAGCTCAAGCACAGATACGCAGTATTTT. It encodes CASKTSSSTDTQYF. The full variable domain, in which reference TRBV19 and TRBJ2-3 provide the parts outside the CDR3, is DGGITQSPKYLFRKEGQNVTLSCEQNLNHDAMYWYRQDPGQGLRLIYYSQIVNDFQKGDIAEGYSVSREKKESFPLTVTSAQKNPTAFYLCASKTSSSTDTQYFGPGTRLTVL.

The rearrangement links TRBV6-5 to TRBJ1-3, with 9 bases aligning to TRBD1. V lost 6 bases, J lost 1 base, and 4 bases stayed unmatched. CDR3 length equals 15 residues. Germline V lookup: CDR1 MNHEY, CDR2 SVGAGI. The CDR3 protein is CASRSGTGSGNTIYF. The CDR3 DNA is TGTGCCAGCAGGTCCGGGACAGGGTCTGGAAACACCATATATTTT.

This chain connects TRBV7-8 to TRBJ2-3; 8 positions agree with TRBD2. Germline values: CDR1 SGHVS, CDR2 FQNEAQ. The junction had 13 bases not matched to a gene; V was cut back by 1 base and J by 4 bases. The CDR3 is 18 residues long. The CDR3 reads CASSLVNSGEIMADTQYF. CDR3 DNA: TGTGCCAGCAGCTTAGTTAATAGCGGGGAAATAATGGCAGATACGCAGTATTTT.

V and J are TRBV19 and TRBJ1-2; 7 positions agree with TRBD1. Germline V gene lookup returns CDR1 LNHDA and CDR2 SQIVND (reference sequence). The CDR3 loop spans 12 amino acids. Trimming took 6 bases from V and 2 from J; bases not matched to a gene: 0. As DNA, the CDR3 is TGTGCCAGTAGACAGGGGAACTATGGCTACACCTTC. Translated, it gives CASRQGNYGYTF.

The chain employs TRBV2 and TRBJ2-1; TRBD2 matches at 8 bases. J gave up 2 bases and V 6 bases, and 3 bases lay outside the gene matches. Per germline, CDR1 SNHLY and CDR2 FYNNEI. CDR3 size: 14 residues. CDR3 region: CASRIAGTYNEQFF. The CDR3 DNA reads TGTGCCAGCAGGATAGCGGGAACCTACAATGAGCAGTTCTTC.

This chain links TRBV5-1 with TRBJ1-6; weak D call: TRBD1 (5 bases). This CDR3 comprises 14 residues. The V gene's germline CDR1 is SGHRS and CDR2 YFSETQ. Trimming removed 0 bases from V and 6 bases from J, with 7 bases in between. The CDR3 here is CASSLGQTNSPLHF. Written as DNA, the CDR3 is TGCGCCAGCAGCTTGGGACAGACTAATTCACCCCTCCACTTT.

The rearrangement links TRBV15 to TRBJ1-1; D call uncertain. This CDR3 spans 15 amino acids. Germline lookup yields CDR1 LNHNV and CDR2 YYDKDF (reference sequence). Trimming took 0 bases from V and 0 from J, leaving 8 bases between them. In DNA, the CDR3 is TGTGCCACCAGCAGAGATCTTACGGTGAACACTGAAGCTTTCTTT. As protein: CATSRDLTVNTEAFF.

The chain links TRBV5-1 to TRBJ2-2, with 12 bases matching TRBD2. In germline, CDR1 is SGHRS, CDR2 YFSETQ. This CDR3 comprises 15 residues. Unmatched junction bases numbered 3, after V lost 4 bases and J lost 5 bases. CDR3 region: CASSASGRDTGELFF. The CDR3, as DNA: TGCGCCAGCAGCGCTAGCGGGAGGGATACCGGGGAGCTGTTTTTT.

The V gene is TRBV24-1, the J gene TRBJ2-7; 11 positions match TRBD1. The CDR3 totals 15 residues. Losses at the gene ends were 2 bases for V and 6 bases for J; bases not matched to a gene: 5. The germline V gene has CDR1 KGHDR and CDR2 SFDVKD. The CDR3 region has the DNA TGTGCCACCAGTGATTCCCCCGGGACAGGGGGCGAGCAGTACTTC. It codes for CATSDSPGTGGEQYF.

V is TRBV7-2 and J is TRBJ1-4, with 11 bases aligning to TRBD1. Germline assignment: CDR1 SGHTA and CDR2 FQGNSA. The length of the CDR3 is 17 residues. Losses at the gene ends were 0 bases for V and 4 bases for J; bases not matched to a gene: 4. CDR3 loop: CASSLAGTGGVNEKLFF. CDR3 coding DNA: TGTGCCAGCAGCTTAGCCGGGACAGGGGGTGTTAATGAAAAACTGTTTTTT.

This clone has just one count. V is TRBV11-2 and J is TRBJ2-2; TRBD2 matches 8 bases. With 5 bases clipped from V and 2 bases from J, the junction kept 7 bases outside the gene matches. CDR1 and CDR2 from the germline V gene are SGHAT and FQNNGV. The CDR3 runs 16 residues. The DNA of the CDR3 is TGTGCCAGCAGCCGCGGCGGGAGGAGAAACACCGGGGAGCTGTTTTTT. It specifies CASSRGGRRNTGELFF.

The V and J genes are TRBV10-3 and TRBJ1-1, with TRBD1 as a possible D gene (5 bases). There are 14 residues in the CDR3. V was cut by 2 bases and J by 2 bases, with 9 bases left in between. CDR1 ENHRY and CDR2 SYGVKD come from the germline V gene. CDR3: CAISEDSFNTEAFF. The CDR3 bases are TGTGCCATCAGTGAGGACAGCTTTAACACTGAAGCTTTCTTT.

The chain uses TRBV13 and TRBJ1-2; possibly TRBD1 for D (6 bases). CDR1 and CDR2 (germline): PRHDT, FYEKMQ (reference sequence). CDR3 size: 17 residues. Trimming removed 5 bases at V and 1 base at J, with 20 bases between. The CDR3 DNA reads TGTGCCAGCAGCCAGGGAAGGGGTACCAGGGGTAACTATGGCTACACCTTC. Translating gives CASSQGRGTRGNYGYTF.

The rearrangement uses TRBV7-2 and TRBJ2-1; a weak D match, TRBD2 (7 bases). Trimming took off 1 base at V and 6 bases at J, with 13 bases between the two ends. CDR1 and CDR2 from the germline V gene are SGHTA and FQGNSA. This CDR3 region has 15 residues. In DNA, the CDR3 is TGTGCCAGCAGCTTAGGAGGGGGGGGATCCAATGAGCAGTTCTTC. This encodes CASSLGGGGSNEQFF.

The V and J genes are TRBV10-3 and TRBJ2-1, with D unresolved. The germline V and J ends were trimmed by 5 bases and 6 bases, with 17 bases remaining between them. The CDR3 loop spans 15 amino acids. CDR1 and CDR2 from the germline V gene are ENHRY and SYGVKD. The DNA for the CDR3 is TGTGCCATCAGTCAACTCGGTCCCCCCCTCAATGAGCAGTTCTTC. Amino acids: CAISQLGPPLNEQFF.

The chain has TRBV5-8 and TRBJ2-1; TRBD2 matches 8 bases. The germline gives CDR1 SGHTS, CDR2 YDEGEE. The CDR3 is 17 amino acids. J was trimmed by 6 bases and V by 0 bases; bases with no gene match: 11. The CDR3 DNA reads TGTGCCAGCAGCTTGGATGAGGCGGGGGGAGGGGCCAATGAGCAGTTCTTC. Protein sequence: CASSLDEAGGGANEQFF.

The chain joins TRBV9 to TRBJ1-5; D gene ambiguous. Trimming removed 0 bases from V and 4 bases from J, with 8 bases in between. CDR3 size: 14 residues. Per the germline V gene, CDR1 is SGDLS and CDR2 is YYNGEE. The DNA of the CDR3 is TGTGCCAGCAGCGTAGGCGATTTTAATCAGCCCCAGCATTTT. As protein: CASSVGDFNQPQHF. Filled out from reference TRBV9 and TRBJ1-5, the complete variable domain reads DSGVTQTPKHLITATGQRVTLRCSPRSGDLSVYWYQQSLDQGLQFLIQYYNGEERAKGNILERFSAQQFPDLHSELNLSSLELGDSALYFCASSVGDFNQPQHFGDGTRLSIL.

The chain joins TRBV7-2 to TRBJ2-3, with TRBD1 matching 7 bases. V dropped 4 bases and J dropped 5; count of bases not matched to a gene: 3. The CDR3 loop spans 13 amino acids. Germline assignment: CDR1 SGHTA and CDR2 FQGNSA. The CDR3 DNA sequence: TGTGCCAGCAGCTCCCGGGACAGAGATACGCAGTATTTT. This sequence encodes CASSSRDRDTQYF.

CDR3 nucleotide sequence: TGTGCCAGCAGTTACTCTACTAGCGGGGTTACCTACGAGCAGTACTTC. Translated, it gives CASSYSTSGVTYEQYF. This chain connects TRBV6-6 to TRBJ2-7, with 10 bases fitting TRBD2. Germline V gives CDR1 MNHNY, CDR2 SVGAGI (reference sequence). The J segment lost 2 bases and the V segment lost 0 bases, leaving 4 bases of the junction unmatched. The CDR3 has 16 residues.

The rearrangement joins TRBV11-2 to TRBJ2-2, with TRBD2 identical over 8 bases. The CDR3 covers 15 residues. The V and J ends lost 3 bases and 3 bases, in that order; junction bases with no gene match: 3. Per germline, CDR1 SGHAT and CDR2 FQNNGV. The CDR3 DNA reads as TGTGCCAGCAGCTTTAGCGGGGTAGACACCGGGGAGCTGTTTTTT. It is translated as CASSFSGVDTGELFF.

The chain uses TRBV20-1 and TRBJ1-1, with D possibly TRBD1 on 6 matching bases. V was trimmed by 3 bases and J by 4 bases, leaving 21 bases between them. CDR1 is DFQATT and CDR2 is SNEGSKA in the germline V gene (reference sequence). This CDR3 contains 16 residues. CDR3 coding DNA: TGCAGTGCTAGTGCCGGTTGGGCAGGGGCGAGCACTGAAGCTTTCTTT. Translation: CSASAGWAGASTEAFF.

V gene TRBV18 combines with J gene TRBJ1-2; TRBD1 matches at 9 bases. CDR1 is KGHSH and CDR2 is LQKENI in the germline V gene. Unmatched junction bases numbered 9, after V lost 4 bases and J lost 6 bases. The CDR3 is made up of 15 amino acids. The CDR3 DNA reads TGTGCCAGCTCACGTCTCCAACAGGGGGCGGATGGCTACACCTTC. Protein: CASSRLQQGADGYTF.

The CDR3 protein is CASSPMAGQGRETQYF. The CDR3 DNA reads as TGCGCCAGCAGCCCCATGGCGGGACAGGGGCGAGAGACCCAGTACTTC. The chain is built from TRBV5-1 and TRBJ2-5; 10 nucleotides align to TRBD1. Looked up from germline, CDR1 is SGHRS and CDR2 is YFSETQ. The CDR3 runs to 16 residues. Germline trimming cut 4 bases from V and 4 bases from J; bases unmatched to any gene: 10.

This clone was counted a single time. The DNA of the CDR3 is TGTGCCAGCAGTTCCAGACAGGGAGTGATCTCACCCCTCCACTTT. Protein: CASSSRQGVISPLHF. The chain has TRBV28 and TRBJ1-6, with 7 bases that match TRBD1. The CDR3 has 15 residues. V shed 4 bases, J shed 10 bases, and the junction held 10 bases outside the gene matches. Germline V gene sequence: CDR1 MDHEN, CDR2 SYDVKM.

This clone was detected only a few times. The rearrangement joins TRBV12-3 or TRBV12-4 to TRBJ1-5; no clear D gene. Trimming took off 6 bases at V and 0 bases at J, with 6 bases between the two ends. The CDR3 contains 13 residues. The CDR3 is CASSRNSNQPQHF. CDR3 coding DNA: TGTGCCAGCAGCAGAAATAGCAATCAGCCCCAGCATTTT.

This clone showed up just once. The V call is TRBV4-3, the J call TRBJ2-1, with 7 bases aligning to TRBD2. The CDR3 has 16 residues. Germline CDR1 is LGHNA and CDR2 is YSLEER. V trimming: 0 bases; J trimming: 4 bases; junction bases outside the gene matches: 6. CDR3 in amino acids: CASSQEWAGAYNEQFF. CDR3 in DNA: TGCGCCAGCAGCCAAGAATGGGCGGGAGCTTACAATGAGCAGTTCTTC.

The chain employs TRBV27 and TRBJ1-1; D is unresolved. Trimming took 2 bases from V and 7 from J, leaving 11 bases between them. CDR3 length: 13 residues. Germline V gives CDR1 MNHEY, CDR2 SMNVEV (reference sequence). The CDR3 coding sequence is TGTGCCAGCAGTTTACGAACACCTAGTGAAGCTTTCTTT. This gives the protein CASSLRTPSEAFF.

The chain joins TRBV7-9 to TRBJ1-3; 8 nucleotides line up with TRBD1. CDR3 size: 18 residues. The germline CDR1 and CDR2 sequences are SEHNR and FQNEAQ (reference sequence). V lost 5 bases, J lost 0 bases, and 12 bases stayed unmatched. For the CDR3, the DNA is TGTGCCAGCAGCAACTCAGACAGGGGCACATTCTCTGGAAACACCATATATTTT. Its translation: CASSNSDRGTFSGNTIYF.

V gene TRBV7-2 combines with J gene TRBJ2-1; 8 nucleotides match TRBD2. J lost 15 bases, V lost 2 bases, and 12 bases had no gene match. The CDR3 sequence is 14 residues long. CDR1 SGHTA and CDR2 FQGNSA come from the germline V gene. This CDR3 reads CASSLPIAGPPPFF. The CDR3 DNA reads as TGTGCCAGCAGCTTACCCATAGCGGGGCCCCCCCCGTTCTTC.

The rearrangement uses TRBV5-5 and TRBJ2-3, with 8 bases matching TRBD1. J gave up 3 bases and V 4 bases, and 7 bases lay outside the gene matches. CDR1 SGHKS and CDR2 YYEKEE come from the germline V gene (reference sequence). This CDR3 spans 15 amino acids. The DNA for the CDR3 is TGTGCCAGCAGCGAGTCCGGGACAGGAACAGATACGCAGTATTTT. Its translation is CASSESGTGTDTQYF.